The 21 T cell receptor beta chains listed next were all sequenced from one sample in a study of blood T cell repertoires in COVID-19. The protocol was immunoSEQ multiplex PCR, while the TCRdb copy is restricted to in-frame clones and leaves out a portion. Found here are 180,000 or so clones, approximately 85% of them singletons; the top ten hold around 1.2%. Source material: peripheral blood. These receptors originate from a man in his sixties who had recovered from COVID-19.

The gene calls are TRBV5-8 and TRBJ2-5; 7 bases map to TRBD2. J lost 3 bases, V lost 4 bases, and 18 bases had no gene match. Germline-derived CDR1 and CDR2 are SGHTS and YDEGEE. The CDR3 is 18 residues long. The CDR3 sequence: CASSPSVAGEGFEETQYF. The CDR3 DNA reads as TGTGCCAGCAGCCCATCCGTGGCGGGGGAAGGGTTCGAAGAGACCCAGTACTTC.

The chain joins TRBV7-6 to TRBJ1-2; maybe TRBD1 (5 bases). Between the trimmed V and J ends, which lost 4 bases and 6 bases, there was a span of 18 bases. This CDR3 is built from 15 residues. Germline CDR1 SGHVS, CDR2 FNYEAQ. The CDR3 region has the DNA TGTGCCAGCAGCTCAGGGAGGGAGGGTCCTAATGGCTACACCTTC. Its translation is CASSSGREGPNGYTF. The complete variable domain, with remaining parts taken from reference TRBV7-6 and TRBJ1-2, reads GAGVSQSPRYKVTKRGQDVALRCDPISGHVSLYWYRQALGQGPEFLTYFNYEAQQDKSGLPNDRFSAERPEGSISTLTIQRTEQRDSAMYRCASSSGREGPNGYTFGSGTRLTVV.

V usage is TRBV18 and J usage is TRBJ1-5; D ambiguous. The CDR3 consists of 15 residues. V was clipped by 6 bases and J by 4 bases, with 16 bases between them. Germline assignment: CDR1 KGHSH and CDR2 LQKENI. CDR3 DNA sequence: TGTGCCAGCTCCCCAGAGAGGGCCCAAAATCAGCCCCAGCATTTT. Translation gives CASSPERAQNQPQHF. Complete variable domain (other parts from reference TRBV18 and TRBJ1-5): NAGVMQNPRHLVRRRGQEARLRCSPMKGHSHVYWYRQLPEEGLKFMVYLQKENIIDESGMPKERFSAEFPKEGPSILRIQQVVRGDSAAYFCASSPERAQNQPQHFGDGTRLSIL.

This chain links TRBV7-2 with TRBJ2-1; TRBD2 agrees at 10 bases. V trimming: 5 bases; J trimming: 8 bases; junction bases outside the gene matches: 12. The CDR3 has 16 amino acids. Germline-derived CDR1 and CDR2 are SGHTA and FQGNSA. Written as DNA, the CDR3 is TGTGCCAGCAGCCAGAACCTAGCGGGGGAAAAGGATGAGCAGTTCTTC. It specifies CASSQNLAGEKDEQFF.

This clone has just one count. The rearrangement uses TRBV6-4 and TRBJ1-2; 9 nucleotides line up with TRBD1. The J segment lost 3 bases and the V segment lost 3 bases, leaving 5 bases of the junction unmatched. Germline values: CDR1 MRHNA, CDR2 SNTAGT. This CDR3 comprises 15 residues. For the CDR3, the DNA is TGTGCCAGCAGTGAGAGGACAGGGGCGGACTATGGCTACACCTTC. This gives the protein CASSERTGADYGYTF.

This clone was seen once. J is TRBJ1-2 and V is TRBV28; maybe TRBD1 (6 bases). The CDR3 runs 15 residues. Trimming took 6 bases from V and 2 from J, leaving 16 bases between them. CDR1 and CDR2 from the germline V gene are MDHEN and SYDVKM. This CDR3 reads CASSPRGQANYGYTF. The CDR3 coding sequence is TGTGCCAGCAGCCCGCGGGGGCAGGCCAACTATGGCTACACCTTC.

J is TRBJ1-2 and V is TRBV5-1; a weak D match, TRBD1 (5 bases). This CDR3 is 15 amino acids long. The germline V gene encodes CDR1 SGHRS and CDR2 YFSETQ. Deletions cut 3 bases from V and 3 bases from J, with 15 bases between. CDR3 DNA sequence: TGCGCCAGCAGCTGGGCCGGGACTTTCGACTATGGCTACACCTTC. Translating gives CASSWAGTFDYGYTF. Variable domain in full (rest from reference TRBV5-1 and TRBJ1-2): KAGVTQTPRYLIKTRGQQVTLSCSPISGHRSVSWYQQTPGQGLQFLFEYFSETQRNKGNFPGRFSGRQFSNSRSEMNVSTLELGDSALYLCASSWAGTFDYGYTFGSGTRLTVV.

The chain carries TRBV5-4 and TRBJ1-2; D gene unclear. The CDR3 has 13 residues. From germline, CDR1 is SGHNT and CDR2 YYREEE (reference sequence). V lost 2 bases to trimming and J lost 2 bases, with 7 bases between them. The CDR3 sequence: CASSLGGNYGYTF. CDR3 nucleotide sequence: TGTGCCAGCAGCTTAGGCGGGAACTATGGCTACACCTTC.

V usage is TRBV12-3 or TRBV12-4 and J usage is TRBJ1-5; TRBD1 matches 8 bases. The CDR3 totals 13 residues. V shed 6 bases, J shed 5 bases, and the junction held 3 bases outside the gene matches. CDR3 region: CASRLTGDQPQHF. In DNA form, the CDR3 reads TGTGCCAGCAGGCTGACAGGGGATCAGCCCCAGCATTTT.

This chain uses TRBV28 with TRBJ1-5; 11 bases align to TRBD1. The junction had 14 bases not matched to a gene; V was cut back by 6 bases and J by 7 bases. The germline V gene has CDR1 MDHEN and CDR2 SYDVKM. The CDR3 is 17 residues long. CDR3 amino acids: CASRPIGQGASGQPQHF. CDR3 DNA: TGTGCCAGCAGGCCTATCGGACAGGGGGCTTCGGGACAGCCCCAGCATTTT. Filled out from reference TRBV28 and TRBJ1-5, the complete variable domain reads DVKVTQSSRYLVKRTGEKVFLECVQDMDHENMFWYRQDPGLGLRLIYFSYDVKMKEKGDIPEGYSVSREKKERFSLILESASTNQTSMYLCASRPIGQGASGQPQHFGDGTRLSIL.

This sequence joins TRBV7-2 and TRBJ1-2; possibly TRBD1 for D (6 bases). V lost 2 bases and J lost 0, with 16 bases in between. The CDR3 loop spans 17 amino acids. Germline V gene data show CDR1 as SGHTA and CDR2 as FQGNSA. This chain's CDR3 is CASSLWGGGQANYGYTF. In DNA, the CDR3 is TGTGCCAGCAGCTTATGGGGGGGCGGTCAGGCTAACTATGGCTACACCTTC.

The V call is TRBV11-1, the J call TRBJ2-3; 8 bases line up with TRBD2. V lost 5 bases to trimming and J lost 3 bases; unmatched junction nucleotides: 7. Germline V CDR1 and CDR2: SGHAT, FQDESV (reference sequence). This CDR3 has 15 residues. CDR3 region: CASSARGGRTDTQYF. In DNA form, the CDR3 reads TGTGCCAGCAGCGCCCGGGGGGGCCGGACAGATACGCAGTATTTT.

The chain is built from TRBV5-1 and TRBJ1-4; perhaps TRBD1 as D (5 bases). The V gene lost 0 bases and the J gene lost 2 bases, with 8 bases spanning the gap. This CDR3 comprises 15 residues. CDR1 and CDR2 from the germline V gene are SGHRS and YFSETQ. The CDR3 sequence: CASSLAAGTNEKLFF. The CDR3 DNA is TGCGCCAGCAGCTTGGCGGCAGGGACTAATGAAAAACTGTTTTTT.

V usage is TRBV4-3 and J usage is TRBJ2-1, with a weak D call TRBD2 (5 bases). Germline V gives CDR1 LGHNA, CDR2 YSLEER. Trimming took 1 base from V and 0 from J, leaving 10 bases between them. This CDR3 spans 16 amino acids. The CDR3: CASSQGMGSSYNEQFF. The CDR3 bases are TGCGCCAGCAGCCAAGGGATGGGGAGCTCCTACAATGAGCAGTTCTTC.

The chain combines TRBV28 with TRBJ2-1; D uncertain. V dropped 2 bases and J dropped 7 bases, with 9 bases sitting between them. From germline, CDR1 is MDHEN and CDR2 SYDVKM. This CDR3 comprises 13 residues. CDR3 region: CASSLKPHNEQFF. As DNA, the CDR3 is TGTGCCAGCAGTTTAAAGCCCCATAATGAGCAGTTCTTC.

The V and J genes are TRBV30 and TRBJ1-1, with TRBD1 matching over 8 bases. The CDR3 contains 14 residues. The V gene end was trimmed by 2 bases and the J gene end by 11 bases; junction bases not matched to a gene: 13. Germline CDR1 is GTSNPN and CDR2 is SVGIG (reference sequence). CDR3 sequence reads: CAWSRNQGATAAFF. The DNA for the CDR3 is TGTGCCTGGAGTCGCAACCAGGGGGCCACAGCGGCTTTCTTT.

This clone was seen just once. V is TRBV4-2 and J is TRBJ1-2, with D possibly matching TRBD1 (6 bases). Germline V lookup: CDR1 LGHNA, CDR2 YNFKEQ. Trimming shortened V by 0 bases and J by 8 bases, and 16 bases separated the two germline ends. This CDR3 contains 15 residues. CDR3 in amino acids: CASSQDSGTSYGYTF. The CDR3 DNA reads TGTGCCAGCAGCCAAGATTCCGGGACATCGTACGGCTACACCTTC.

This clone was seen more than once but under ten times. For the CDR3, the DNA is TGTGCCAGCAGCTTGATAAGGGGAGGAGAGACCCAGTACTTC. Translating gives CASSLIRGGETQYF. This chain uses TRBV7-2 with TRBJ2-5, with D tentatively TRBD2 (6 bases). Germline CDR1 SGHTA, CDR2 FQGNSA. V lost 3 bases and J lost 4, with 12 bases in between. This CDR3 has 14 residues.

This clone was counted only a few times. V gene TRBV7-9 combines with J gene TRBJ2-3, with TRBD2 matching over 7 bases. CDR1 and CDR2 (germline): SEHNR, FQNEAQ (reference sequence). The CDR3 contains 18 residues. Trimming took 6 bases from V and 0 from J; bases not matched to a gene: 15. The CDR3 reads CASRPRGSGDLSTDTQYF. CDR3 DNA sequence: TGTGCCAGCAGACCCCGGGGAAGCGGGGACCTTAGCACAGATACGCAGTATTTT.

This chain uses TRBV6-1 with TRBJ2-5, with 9 positions matching TRBD1. Germline V gene data show CDR1 as MNHNS and CDR2 as SASEGT. The CDR3 is made up of 17 amino acids. The V segment lost 4 bases and the J segment 5 bases; nucleotides outside the gene matches: 14. The CDR3 spells CASSVSPGQGPGETQYF. The CDR3 DNA sequence: TGTGCCAGCAGTGTCTCACCGGGACAGGGACCTGGCGAGACCCAGTACTTC.

This chain links TRBV19 with TRBJ2-5; D perhaps matches TRBD2 (5 bases). This CDR3 region has 14 residues. Trimming cost V 5 bases and J 1 base, with 11 bases left between them. The germline CDR1 and CDR2 sequences are LNHDA and SQIVND (reference sequence). CDR3 in amino acids: CASSLRTSQETQYF. Written as DNA, the CDR3 is TGTGCCAGTAGTCTTAGGACTTCCCAAGAGACCCAGTACTTC.